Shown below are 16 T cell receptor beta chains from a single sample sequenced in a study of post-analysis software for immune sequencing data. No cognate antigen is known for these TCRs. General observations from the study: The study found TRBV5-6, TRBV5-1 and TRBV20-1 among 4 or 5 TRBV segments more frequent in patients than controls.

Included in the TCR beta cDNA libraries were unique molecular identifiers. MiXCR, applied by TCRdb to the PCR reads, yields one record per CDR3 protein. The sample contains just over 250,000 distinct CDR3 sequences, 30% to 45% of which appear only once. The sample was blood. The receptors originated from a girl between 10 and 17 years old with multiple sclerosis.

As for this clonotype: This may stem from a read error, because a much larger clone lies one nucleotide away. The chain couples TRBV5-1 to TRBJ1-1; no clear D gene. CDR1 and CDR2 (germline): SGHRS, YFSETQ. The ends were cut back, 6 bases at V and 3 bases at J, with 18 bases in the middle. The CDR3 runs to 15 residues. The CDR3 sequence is CASTDGSNWDTEAFF. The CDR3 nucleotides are TGCGCCAGCACCGACGGCAGCAACTGGGACACTGAAGCTTTCTTT. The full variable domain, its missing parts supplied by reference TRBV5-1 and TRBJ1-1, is KAGVTQTPRYLIKTRGQQVTLSCSPISGHRSVSWYQQTPGQGLQFLFEYFSETQRNKGNFPGRFSGRQFSNSRSEMNVSTLELGDSALYLCASTDGSNWDTEAFFGQGTRLTVV.

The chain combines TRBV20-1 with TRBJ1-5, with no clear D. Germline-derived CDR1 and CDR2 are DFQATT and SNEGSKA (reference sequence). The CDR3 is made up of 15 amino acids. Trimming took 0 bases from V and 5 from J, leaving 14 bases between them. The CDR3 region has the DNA TGCAGTGCTAGAGACCAGCTGAGGGAGTATCAGCCCCAGCATTTT. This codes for CSARDQLREYQPQHF.

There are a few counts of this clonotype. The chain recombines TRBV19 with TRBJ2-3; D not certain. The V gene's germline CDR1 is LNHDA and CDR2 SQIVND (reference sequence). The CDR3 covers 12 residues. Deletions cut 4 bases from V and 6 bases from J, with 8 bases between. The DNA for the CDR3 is TGTGCCAGTAGTACCAGAGTGGATACGCAGTATTTT. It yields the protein CASSTRVDTQYF.

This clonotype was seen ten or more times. CDR3 nucleotide sequence: TGCAGTGCCACTGGGGGGACTGGGGAGCAGTACTTC. It is translated as CSATGGTGEQYF. This sequence joins TRBV20-1 and TRBJ2-7, with a weak D call TRBD2 (6 bases). The V end was cut by 6 bases, the J end by 7 bases, with 16 bases between. Germline lookup yields CDR1 DFQATT and CDR2 SNEGSKA (reference sequence). The CDR3 has 12 amino acids.

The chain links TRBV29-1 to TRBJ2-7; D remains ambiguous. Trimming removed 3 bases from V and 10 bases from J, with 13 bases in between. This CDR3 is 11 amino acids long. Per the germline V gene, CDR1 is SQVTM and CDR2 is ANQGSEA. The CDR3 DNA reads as TGCAGCGTTGACGACACAGTGGTCCAGTACTTC. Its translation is CSVDDTVVQYF.

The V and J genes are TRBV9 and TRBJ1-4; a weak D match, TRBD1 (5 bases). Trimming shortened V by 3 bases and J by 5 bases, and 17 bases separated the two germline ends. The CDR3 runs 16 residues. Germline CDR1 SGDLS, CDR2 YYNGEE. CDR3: CASSAAGAGSNEKLFF. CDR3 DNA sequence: TGTGCCAGCAGCGCCGCCGGGGCAGGAAGCAATGAAAAACTGTTTTTT.

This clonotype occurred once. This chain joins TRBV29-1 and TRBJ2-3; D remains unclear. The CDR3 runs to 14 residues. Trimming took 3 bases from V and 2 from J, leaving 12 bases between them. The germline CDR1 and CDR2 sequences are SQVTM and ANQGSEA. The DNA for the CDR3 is TGCAGCGTTGAGACGGCTACCATCACAGATACGCAGTATTTT. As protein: CSVETATITDTQYF.

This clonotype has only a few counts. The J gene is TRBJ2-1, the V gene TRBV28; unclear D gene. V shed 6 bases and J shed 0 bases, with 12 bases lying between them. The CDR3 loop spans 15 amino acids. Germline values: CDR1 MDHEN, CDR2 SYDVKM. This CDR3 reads CASSPILSSYNEQFF. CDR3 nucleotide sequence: TGTGCCAGCAGCCCTATCCTTAGCTCCTACAATGAGCAGTTCTTC.

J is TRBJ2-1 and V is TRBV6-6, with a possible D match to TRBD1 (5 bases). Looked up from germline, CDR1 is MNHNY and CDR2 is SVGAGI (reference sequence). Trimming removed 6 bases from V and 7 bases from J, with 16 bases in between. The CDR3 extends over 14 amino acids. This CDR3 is CASSARGGRNEQFF. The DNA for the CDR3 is TGTGCCAGCAGCGCTAGGGGCGGCAGGAATGAGCAGTTCTTC.

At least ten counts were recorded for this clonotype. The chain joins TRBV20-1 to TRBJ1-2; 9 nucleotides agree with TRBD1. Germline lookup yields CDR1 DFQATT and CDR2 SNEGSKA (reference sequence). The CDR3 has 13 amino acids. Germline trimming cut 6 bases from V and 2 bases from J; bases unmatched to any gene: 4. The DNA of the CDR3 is TGCAGTGCCCCGGGACAGGGCAACTATGGCTACACCTTC. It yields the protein CSAPGQGNYGYTF.

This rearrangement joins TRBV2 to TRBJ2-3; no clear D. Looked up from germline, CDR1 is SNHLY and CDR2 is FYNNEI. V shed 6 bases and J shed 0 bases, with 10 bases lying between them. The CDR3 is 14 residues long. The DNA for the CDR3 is TGTGCCAGCAGCGCGACAAGTAGCACAGATACGCAGTATTTT. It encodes CASSATSSTDTQYF.

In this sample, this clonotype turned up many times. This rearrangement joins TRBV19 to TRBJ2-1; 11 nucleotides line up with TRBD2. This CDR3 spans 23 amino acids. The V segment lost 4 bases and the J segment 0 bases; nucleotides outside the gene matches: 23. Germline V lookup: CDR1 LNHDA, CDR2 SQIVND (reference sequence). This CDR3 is CASSSRFRIGQPGLADSYNEQFF. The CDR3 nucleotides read TGTGCCAGTAGTAGCCGTTTTCGAATCGGACAACCGGGACTAGCGGACTCCTACAATGAGCAGTTCTTC.

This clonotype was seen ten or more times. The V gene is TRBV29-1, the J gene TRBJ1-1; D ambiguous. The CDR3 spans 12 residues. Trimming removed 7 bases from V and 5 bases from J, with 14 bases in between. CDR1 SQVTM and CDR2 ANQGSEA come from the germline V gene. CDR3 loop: CSGWVTVTEAFF. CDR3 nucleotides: TGCAGCGGCTGGGTGACGGTAACTGAAGCTTTCTTT.

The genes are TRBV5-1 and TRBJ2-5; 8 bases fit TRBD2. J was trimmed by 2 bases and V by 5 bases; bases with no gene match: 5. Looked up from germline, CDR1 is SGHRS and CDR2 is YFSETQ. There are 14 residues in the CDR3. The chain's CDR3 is CASSASGGQETQYF. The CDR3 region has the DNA TGCGCCAGCAGTGCGAGCGGGGGACAAGAGACCCAGTACTTC.

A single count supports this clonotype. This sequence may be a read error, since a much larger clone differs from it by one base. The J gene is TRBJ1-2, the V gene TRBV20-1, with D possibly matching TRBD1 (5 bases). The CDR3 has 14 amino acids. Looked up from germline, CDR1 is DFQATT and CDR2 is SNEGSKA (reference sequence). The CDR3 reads CSTRETRDRGIPTF. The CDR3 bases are TGCAGTACTAGAGAAACACGGGACCGAGGCATACCCACCTTC.

The CDR3 protein is CASSIRQNSPLHF. The CDR3 coding sequence is TGTGCCAGCAGTATCCGACAGAATTCACCCCTCCACTTT. The chain carries TRBV12-3 or TRBV12-4 and TRBJ1-6, with D perhaps matching TRBD1 (5 bases). The CDR3 has 13 residues. V dropped 5 bases and J dropped 7 bases, with 9 bases sitting between them.